This T cell receptor beta chain is from a study of cytomegalovirus exposure and HLA in healthy donors. Study information: The same platform as the 500 to 700 first-cohort repertoires was used for the 120 validation repertoires, a later analysis reported.

On this clone itself: As yet, its antigen is unknown.

Method: immunoSEQ multiplex PCR; TCRdb's copy keeps in-frame clones and lacks some. The data contain fewer than 150,000 clones, about 84% of them singletons. The CDR3 totals 14 residues. CDR1 and CDR2 (germline): SGDLS, YYNGEE. Trimming removed 0 bases at V and 8 bases at J, with 12 bases between. Whole-study results and caveats: Listed as cytomegalovirus-associated were about 160 TCR beta chains.

The source material was PBMCs. The receptor comes from a man aged 18-30 years in good health and CMV-seronegative. This sequence joins TRBV9 and TRBJ1-3; D not resolved. CDR3 sequence (DNA): TGTGCCAGCAGCGTAGGGCAGGCCCTCGACACCATATATTTT. Its translation is CASSVGQALDTIYF.